The entry below gives a single T cell receptor (beta chain) sequence along with its context. This clone was observed once. It lacks a known antigen. Per-base qualities were not stored, and no clone one base away is much larger. These data belong to a study of blood T cell repertoires in COVID-19 (dated by TCRdb to about 2020). Context from the whole study: Recovered participants in ImmuneRACE Cohort 3 were defined by two consecutive negative NP/OP PCR tests, clearance by a healthcare professional, or resolution of symptoms. The collaborator samples originated in the United States, Italy and Spain and spanned the acute and convalescent phases of COVID-19. The prospective study material was composed of cDNA or gDNA derived from T cells, B-cell-depleted T cells, or PBMCs. The dataset comprised deeply sampled blood TCRbeta repertoires from subjects exposed to, actively infected with, or recovered from COVID-19. The repertoires were released in a freely available public database meant as a resource for research on the immune response to SARS-CoV-2. The samples were drawn from two sources: the first 160 participants of the ongoing ImmuneRACE study, and 1,254 subjects contributed by 6 global collaborators. The sample metadata nearly always contained a de-identified subject ID, COVID-19 status, age in years and sex. Where available, HLA class I and class II types were obtained from metadata supplied by the sample provider rather than from assay-based typing. The paper's findings and limits, for the study overall: The quantity of clinical and demographic metadata differed by source and by participant and was supplied without curation.

CDR1 SQVTM and CDR2 ANQGSEA were looked up in the germline V gene. V is reduced by 4 bases and J by 1 base, leaving a spacing of 4 bases between them. The CDR3 starts with the cysteine, ends with the phenylalanine, and has 11 residues. Only the CDR3 DNA stays, 33 bases, in frame from base 1. Enrolling through a virtual design, the prospective study's participants ranged in age from about 18 to 100 years and lived across around 25 United States geographic areas. Cohort assignment in the prospective study relied on participant-reported clinical history from a screening survey and a study questionnaire. In the prospective study, whole blood, serum and a nasopharyngeal or oropharyngeal swab were collected from each participant by mobile phlebotomists. Participants in the prospective study had the option to provide additional blood draws and questionnaires over a roughly 2-month period. Prospective study blood samples were shipped either frozen or at room temperature before DNA extraction.

The immunoSEQ Assay, a bias-controlled multiplex PCR, was used to amplify TCRbeta CDR3 regions from genomic DNA. Regarding the original processing steps: Within the assay, amplification of reference gene primers was used to estimate how many nucleated cells each sample contained. Sequence reads were collapsed and filtered to measure the absolute abundance of every unique TCRbeta CDR3 rearrangement. Productive Simpson clonality was computed per sample as the square root of Simpson's diversity index over productive rearrangements. The table was pulled from immuneACCESS by TCRdb, which kept in-frame rearrangements only. Such tables lose some clones; where checked, under half of the loss comes from unresolved V genes, and the rest has no known cause. V and J calls and clone size are as listed in that table; D and trimming were resolved from the DNA. In all, the sample holds about 210,000 clones, and roughly nine tenths of those were seen once. Together, the top ten hold 20% to 25% of the sample.

The TCR originated in a woman aged 40 to 50 in a cohort exposed to, infected with or recovered from COVID-19 (not recorded which). The source material was PBMCs or T cells enriched from blood (not recorded which). Recombination joined TRBV29-1 with TRBJ1-1, with no D gene named confidently. The CDR3 here reads CSVGQNTEAFF. The DNA sequence follows: TGCAGCGTTGGACAGAACACTGAAGCTTTCTTT.